The 27 T cell receptor beta chains in this list originate from one sample, sequenced in a study of T-cell reconstitution after alpha-beta-depleted transplantation in children. The TCRbeta library incorporated unique molecular identifiers. Using its own MiXCR run on the PCR reads, TCRdb lists one record per CDR3 protein. The sample lists some 280,000 distinct CDR3 sequences; roughly 9.5% were seen once. Sample: PBMCs from the stem cell graft donor, taken from the stem cell graft. These receptors were obtained from a human donor who donated a stem cell graft to a child with SCID.

Only a few counts were recorded for this clonotype. The V call is TRBV7-9, the J call TRBJ2-4; 8 bases agree with TRBD1. Germline CDR1 and CDR2: SEHNR and FQNEAQ (reference sequence). V shed 6 bases, J shed 8 bases, and the junction held 9 bases outside the gene matches. The CDR3 runs 14 residues. The CDR3 coding sequence is TGTGCCAGCAGTTCGGACAGGGTCCTGGACATTCAGTACTTC. Its translation is CASSSDRVLDIQYF.

Ten or more counts support this clonotype. The chain uses TRBV5-1 and TRBJ2-7; D is tentatively TRBD1 or TRBD2 (5 bases each). V was clipped by 4 bases and J by 5 bases, with 16 bases between them. Per germline, CDR1 SGHRS and CDR2 YFSETQ. The CDR3 spans 14 residues. Here the CDR3 DNA reads TGCGCCAGCAGCCCGGGACCGCAGACTGACGAGCAGTACTTC. Residues: CASSPGPQTDEQYF.

V is TRBV15 and J is TRBJ1-5, with D tentatively TRBD1 (6 bases). Germline V gene lookup returns CDR1 LNHNV and CDR2 YYDKDF (reference sequence). Trimming shortened V by 4 bases and J by 0 bases, and 16 bases separated the two germline ends. The CDR3 contains 17 residues. CDR3 sequence: CATSIGGTGYSNQPQHF. The CDR3 DNA is TGTGCCACCAGCATAGGGGGGACGGGATATAGCAATCAGCCCCAGCATTTT.

This clonotype was detected only once. The gene calls are TRBV2 and TRBJ1-2; tentatively, D is TRBD1 (5 bases). The V end lost 3 bases, the J end lost 6 bases, and 17 bases lay between the germline ends. The CDR3 totals 15 residues. Germline loops: CDR1 SNHLY, CDR2 FYNNEI. CDR3 in amino acids: CASSDAKVGEDGYTF. CDR3 bases: TGTGCCAGCAGTGACGCGAAAGTGGGGGAGGATGGCTACACCTTC.

The chain recombines TRBV5-1 with TRBJ1-2; D is uncertain. The V end lost 3 bases, the J end lost 3 bases, and 12 bases lay between the germline ends. Germline CDR1 SGHRS, CDR2 YFSETQ. The CDR3 has 14 amino acids. As DNA, the CDR3 is TGCGCCAGCAGCTCCGGGCTGAGAGACTATGGCTACACCTTC. This sequence encodes CASSSGLRDYGYTF.

This clonotype was seen many times. The genes are TRBV12-3 or TRBV12-4 and TRBJ2-2; D ambiguous. V lost 1 base and J 0 bases, leaving 6 bases between the germline ends. The CDR3 runs to 15 residues. The CDR3 DNA follows: TGTGCCAGCAGTTTAGGAGGATCGAACACCGGGGAGCTGTTTTTT. As protein: CASSLGGSNTGELFF.

The V gene is TRBV6-2 or TRBV6-3, the J gene TRBJ2-1, with 10 bases matching TRBD2. Trimming cost V 2 bases and J 7 bases; bases outside gene matches: 5. The CDR3 spans 15 residues. Per germline, CDR1 MNHEY and CDR2 SVGEGT. CDR3 in amino acids: CASSYGAGGRNEQFF. The CDR3 DNA reads TGTGCCAGCAGTTACGGAGCGGGGGGGCGGAATGAGCAGTTCTTC.

The chain recombines TRBV12-5 with TRBJ2-1; maybe TRBD1 (7 bases). Trimming took 9 bases from V and 0 from J, leaving 24 bases between them. Germline CDR1 LGHNT, CDR2 FRNRAP. The CDR3 sequence is 18 residues long. The CDR3 spells CASRQGGRGASSYNEQFF. The CDR3 nucleotides read TGTGCTAGCCGGCAAGGGGGCAGGGGGGCCAGCTCCTACAATGAGCAGTTCTTC.

The DNA for the CDR3 is TGTGCCAGCAGTTCCTGGGGGGGAACAAGCTACACCTTC. Translation: CASSSWGGTSYTF. The chain couples TRBV12-3 or TRBV12-4 to TRBJ1-2; TRBD1 might be the D (5 bases). This CDR3 comprises 13 residues. Between the trimmed V and J ends, which lost 4 bases and 9 bases, there was a span of 15 bases.

This clonotype was detected a few times. V gene TRBV20-1 combines with J gene TRBJ2-3; D call uncertain. From germline, CDR1 is DFQATT and CDR2 SNEGSKA (reference sequence). This CDR3 region has 12 residues. The germline V and J ends were trimmed by 5 bases and 2 bases, with 8 bases remaining between them. The CDR3 protein is CSAPVVTDTQYF. In DNA form, the CDR3 reads TGCAGTGCTCCCGTCGTCACAGATACGCAGTATTTT.

This clonotype appeared a few times. The V gene is TRBV19, the J gene TRBJ2-2, with D perhaps being TRBD1 or TRBD2 (5 bases each). Germline lookup yields CDR1 LNHDA and CDR2 SQIVND (reference sequence). This CDR3 is 15 amino acids long. Deletions cut 1 base from V and 6 bases from J, with 12 bases between. This CDR3 reads CASSIGQGVAGELFF. DNA of the CDR3: TGTGCCAGTAGTATAGGTCAGGGAGTGGCCGGGGAGCTGTTTTTT.

This clonotype was picked up a small number of times. V usage is TRBV19 and J usage is TRBJ2-7; tentatively, D is TRBD2 (5 bases). Germline assignment: CDR1 LNHDA and CDR2 SQIVND (reference sequence). The V gene lost 3 bases and the J gene lost 0 bases, with 15 bases spanning the gap. The CDR3 extends over 16 amino acids. CDR3 sequence reads: CASSISGIDSSYEQYF. CDR3 bases: TGTGCCAGTAGTATCTCGGGAATCGATAGCTCCTACGAGCAGTACTTC.

The J gene is TRBJ1-6, the V gene TRBV20-1; D may be TRBD1 (5 bases). The CDR3 loop spans 14 amino acids. Per the germline V gene, CDR1 is DFQATT and CDR2 is SNEGSKA (reference sequence). V lost 7 bases, J lost 9 bases, and 19 bases lay in between. CDR3 amino acids: CSVKNDRLGSPLHF. The CDR3 coding sequence is TGCAGTGTGAAAAATGACAGATTAGGTTCACCCCTCCACTTT.

The V and J genes are TRBV10-3 and TRBJ2-7; 10 nucleotides agree with TRBD2. Germline V gene data show CDR1 as ENHRY and CDR2 as SYGVKD. The CDR3 is 16 residues long. V was clipped by 0 bases and J by 5 bases; unmatched bases: 7. The CDR3 sequence is CAISESGLAGANEQYF. CDR3 in DNA: TGTGCCATCAGTGAGTCGGGCCTAGCGGGGGCGAACGAGCAGTACTTC.

The rearrangement uses TRBV15 and TRBJ1-5; D perhaps matches TRBD1 (5 bases). In germline, CDR1 is LNHNV, CDR2 YYDKDF (reference sequence). This CDR3 contains 15 residues. Trimming took 5 bases from V and 0 from J, leaving 11 bases between them. CDR3 sequence (DNA): TGTGCCACCAGCGCGGGGCAGTTTAGCAATCAGCCCCAGCATTTT. Amino acids: CATSAGQFSNQPQHF.

The sample holds a few counts of this clonotype. This chain connects TRBV5-1 to TRBJ2-5, with D unclear. Germline values: CDR1 SGHRS, CDR2 YFSETQ. This CDR3 comprises 13 residues. Trimming pared 1 base from V and 5 bases from J, leaving 9 bases between. The CDR3 is CASSLLSMETQYF. As DNA, the CDR3 is TGCGCCAGCAGCTTGCTCTCTATGGAGACCCAGTACTTC.

A few counts support this clonotype. The chain links TRBV3-1 to TRBJ2-5; 8 bases fit TRBD2. The V gene end was trimmed by 2 bases and the J gene end by 4 bases; junction bases not matched to a gene: 9. Germline-derived CDR1 and CDR2 are LGHDT and YNNKEL (reference sequence). This CDR3 contains 16 residues. Here the CDR3 reads CASSQQGLGLGETQYF. The DNA of the CDR3 is TGTGCCAGCAGCCAACAGGGACTAGGCCTAGGAGAGACCCAGTACTTC.

This clonotype came up many times. The V and J genes are TRBV12-3 or TRBV12-4 and TRBJ1-2; 7 bases agree with TRBD1. V lost 6 bases and J lost 4; bases outside the gene matches: 8. There are 14 residues in the CDR3. CDR3 in DNA: TGTGCCAGCAGACGGACAGGCTTGTTCTATGGCTACACCTTC. Its translation: CASRRTGLFYGYTF.

This clonotype showed up just a few times. The rearrangement uses TRBV29-1 and TRBJ1-1; TRBD1 aligns across 8 bases. The V segment lost 6 bases and the J segment 5 bases; nucleotides outside the gene matches: 8. This CDR3 region has 13 residues. Germline V lookup: CDR1 SQVTM, CDR2 ANQGSEA. The CDR3 DNA sequence: TGCAGCGTCTCCACAGGGGGAGGGACTGAAGCTTTCTTT. Encoded protein: CSVSTGGGTEAFF.

The chain carries TRBV4-1 and TRBJ1-1; D ambiguous. This CDR3 has 15 residues. The germline V gene encodes CDR1 MGHRA and CDR2 YSYEKL. V dropped 0 bases and J dropped 3 bases, with 11 bases sitting between them. The CDR3 sequence: CASSQEVPTYTEAFF. The CDR3 DNA reads TGCGCCAGCAGCCAAGAGGTTCCAACTTACACTGAAGCTTTCTTT.

This clonotype was found a few times. The chain couples TRBV3-1 to TRBJ2-5; possible D gene TRBD2, 6 bases. CDR1 and CDR2 from the germline V gene are LGHDT and YNNKEL (reference sequence). Trimming removed 0 bases from V and 2 bases from J, with 13 bases in between. This CDR3 region has 16 residues. CDR3: CASSQEVGLPQETQYF. CDR3 nucleotide sequence: TGTGCCAGCAGCCAAGAGGTAGGACTACCTCAAGAGACCCAGTACTTC.

This clonotype came up a few times. This chain connects TRBV5-5 to TRBJ2-7, with a weak D call TRBD1 (5 bases). The CDR3 length is 13 residues. The V end was cut by 1 base, the J end by 6 bases, with 11 bases between. Germline CDR1 and CDR2: SGHKS and YYEKEE (reference sequence). This CDR3 reads CASSLSQGPEQYF. The CDR3 region has the DNA TGTGCCAGCAGCTTGTCCCAGGGTCCCGAGCAGTACTTC.

V and J are TRBV6-5 and TRBJ1-6, with D perhaps TRBD1 (5 bases). CDR3 length: 14 amino acids. The germline V and J ends were trimmed by 6 bases and 10 bases, with 16 bases remaining between them. Looked up from germline, CDR1 is MNHEY and CDR2 is SVGAGI. The CDR3, as DNA: TGTGCCAGCAGACTGGCAGGGAGGTGGTCACCCCTCCACTTT. As protein: CASRLAGRWSPLHF.

This clonotype was observed a few times. V is TRBV20-1 and J is TRBJ2-3; 8 nucleotides line up with TRBD1. Unmatched junction bases numbered 3, after V lost 4 bases and J lost 9 bases. The CDR3 has 11 residues. Per the germline V gene, CDR1 is DFQATT and CDR2 is SNEGSKA (reference sequence). The chain's CDR3 is CSATDRETQYF. The CDR3 DNA sequence: TGCAGTGCTACGGACAGGGAAACGCAGTATTTT.

This clonotype showed up just a few times. The rearrangement joins TRBV19 to TRBJ2-1; TRBD2 matches at 9 bases. The V gene's germline CDR1 is LNHDA and CDR2 SQIVND (reference sequence). V shed 11 bases and J 7 bases; nucleotides not matched to a gene: 21. The CDR3 spans 17 residues. CDR3 sequence: CAPMTPRGLAGRNEQFF. For the CDR3, the DNA is TGTGCCCCAATGACCCCGAGAGGGCTAGCGGGGAGAAATGAGCAGTTCTTC.

This clonotype has just a few counts. The rearrangement joins TRBV5-1 to TRBJ2-1; D is possibly TRBD1 (5 bases). Trimming removed 2 bases at V and 0 bases at J, with 12 bases between. CDR1 is SGHRS, CDR2 YFSETQ, per germline. The CDR3 totals 16 residues. CDR3 protein: CASSFDSAGSYNEQFF. DNA for the CDR3: TGCGCCAGCAGCTTCGACAGTGCCGGCTCCTACAATGAGCAGTTCTTC.

The chain carries TRBV12-3 or TRBV12-4 and TRBJ2-3; 9 bases align to TRBD2. The CDR3 is made up of 17 amino acids. V lost 3 bases and J lost 1; bases outside the gene matches: 8. Here the CDR3 DNA reads TGTGCCAGCAGTTTCATCGCGGGGGGGGTGGGCACAGATACGCAGTATTTT. This encodes CASSFIAGGVGTDTQYF.